These T cell receptor beta chains were read from a single sample in a study of graft-versus-host responses after intestinal transplantation. Repertoires were generated with immunoSEQ multiplex PCR, while TCRdb's copy carries only in-frame clones and drops some. The table lists about 16,000 clones, around nine tenths of them singletons, with 5% to 6.5% in the top ten. The sample here was PBMCs, taken around 110 days after intestinal transplant. The receptors here all came from a human patient who received an intestinal transplant, so some T cells may come from the graft donor. The CDR3 runs from the conserved cysteine through the conserved F or W. Fields, in order: clone size, V gene, J gene, D gene, CDR3 protein, CDR3 DNA. The D gene is left open where the match is weak. Not all rows give a size; the values are once, few, many and, for expanded clones, a class.

clone_size: -
v_call: TRBV14
j_call: TRBJ1-2
d_call: -
cdr3_aa: CASSQVSMDGYTF
cdr3_nt: TGTGCCAGCAGCCAAGTTTCAATGGATGGCTACACCTTC

clone_size: -
v_call: TRBV6-1
j_call: TRBJ1-2
d_call: TRBD1
cdr3_aa: CASSPGTGNGYTF
cdr3_nt: TGTGCCAGCAGCCCCGGGACAGGGAACGGCTACACCTTC

clone_size: -
v_call: TRBV6-1
j_call: TRBJ1-1
d_call: -
cdr3_aa: CASSGSGPYTEAFF
cdr3_nt: TGTGCCAGCAGTGGCTCGGGGCCGTACACTGAAGCTTTCTTT

clone_size: once
v_call: TRBV5-8
j_call: TRBJ2-1
d_call: TRBD2
cdr3_aa: CASSLMRLAGGSSYNEQFF
cdr3_nt: TGTGCCAGCAGCTTGATGAGACTAGCGGGAGGGAGCTCCTACAATGAGCAGTTCTTC

clone_size: -
v_call: TRBV18
j_call: TRBJ2-7
d_call: -
cdr3_aa: CASSPTGLEKYF
cdr3_nt: TGTGCCAGCTCACCAACGGGACTCGAGAAGTACTTC

clone_size: -
v_call: TRBV6-1
j_call: TRBJ2-7
d_call: -
cdr3_aa: CASSLSDRYEQYF
cdr3_nt: TGTGCCAGCAGTCTTTCGGACAGATACGAGCAGTACTTC

clone_size: -
v_call: TRBV9
j_call: TRBJ2-5
d_call: -
cdr3_aa: CASSVNFWDSQETQYF
cdr3_nt: TGTGCCAGCAGCGTCAACTTCTGGGATAGCCAAGAGACCCAGTACTTC

clone_size: -
v_call: TRBV28
j_call: TRBJ2-7
d_call: -
cdr3_aa: CASSLPNGEQYF
cdr3_nt: TGTGCCAGCAGTTTACCCAACGGCGAGCAGTACTTC

clone_size: -
v_call: TRBV7-6
j_call: TRBJ2-3
d_call: -
cdr3_aa: CASSLRSLGGTADTQYF
cdr3_nt: TGTGCCAGCAGCTTACGGTCCTTGGGCGGGACCGCAGATACGCAGTATTTT

clone_size: -
v_call: TRBV6-1
j_call: TRBJ1-2
d_call: -
cdr3_aa: CATQGVEGYTF
cdr3_nt: TGTGCCACACAGGGAGTTGAGGGCTACACCTTC

clone_size: -
v_call: TRBV20-1
j_call: TRBJ1-1
d_call: -
cdr3_aa: CSAGTTEAFF
cdr3_nt: TGCAGTGCGGGGACAACCGAAGCTTTCTTT

clone_size: large
v_call: TRBV2
j_call: TRBJ2-1
d_call: TRBD1
cdr3_aa: CASSSGTGVYNEQFF
cdr3_nt: TGTGCCAGCAGTTCCGGGACAGGGGTCTACAATGAGCAGTTCTTC

clone_size: -
v_call: TRBV5-4
j_call: TRBJ1-3
d_call: -
cdr3_aa: CASSEDGSGNTIYF
cdr3_nt: TGTGCCAGCAGCGAGGACGGCTCTGGAAACACCATATATTTT

clone_size: -
v_call: TRBV15
j_call: TRBJ2-2
d_call: -
cdr3_aa: CATSRVYETINTGELFF
cdr3_nt: TGTGCCACCAGCAGAGTTTACGAGACTATTAACACCGGGGAGCTGTTTTTT

clone_size: -
v_call: TRBV6-4
j_call: TRBJ2-1
d_call: -
cdr3_aa: CASSDQGTTQEQFF
cdr3_nt: TGTGCCAGCAGTGATCAGGGGACTACTCAGGAGCAATTCTTC

clone_size: few
v_call: TRBV6-1
j_call: TRBJ2-5
d_call: -
cdr3_aa: CASSERGRPQETQYF
cdr3_nt: TGTGCCAGCAGTGAAAGAGGGCGGCCCCAAGAGACCCAGTACTTC

clone_size: few
v_call: TRBV5-5
j_call: TRBJ2-4
d_call: TRBD2
cdr3_aa: CASSPGLAKNIQYF
cdr3_nt: TGTGCCAGCAGCCCTGGACTAGCTAAAAACATTCAGTACTTC

clone_size: -
v_call: TRBV7-9
j_call: TRBJ2-2
d_call: TRBD2
cdr3_aa: CASPRPRGLAGETGELFF
cdr3_nt: TGTGCCAGCCCGCGGCCCAGGGGACTAGCGGGAGAGACCGGGGAGCTGTTTTTT

clone_size: -
v_call: TRBV30
j_call: TRBJ1-1
d_call: TRBD1
cdr3_aa: CAWSGQGMNTEAFF
cdr3_nt: TGTGCCTGGAGTGGACAGGGGATGAACACTGAAGCTTTCTTT

clone_size: -
v_call: TRBV15
j_call: TRBJ1-5
d_call: -
cdr3_aa: CATSGGRHSNQPQHF
cdr3_nt: TGTGCCACCAGCGGGGGCAGACATAGCAATCAGCCCCAGCATTTT

clone_size: -
v_call: TRBV6-5
j_call: TRBJ1-2
d_call: -
cdr3_aa: CASTLDGAGDYGYTF
cdr3_nt: TGTGCCAGCACTCTCGACGGGGCCGGGGACTATGGCTACACCTTC

clone_size: -
v_call: TRBV7-6
j_call: TRBJ1-3
d_call: TRBD1
cdr3_aa: CASSLVVQGDLSSGNTIYF
cdr3_nt: TGTGCCAGCAGCTTAGTCGTACAGGGGGATTTAAGCTCTGGAAACACCATATATTTT

clone_size: -
v_call: TRBV7-6
j_call: TRBJ2-7
d_call: TRBD2
cdr3_aa: CASSPGTSGSEQYF
cdr3_nt: TGTGCCAGCAGCCCTGGGACTAGCGGGAGCGAGCAGTACTTC

clone_size: -
v_call: TRBV27
j_call: TRBJ1-4
d_call: -
cdr3_aa: CASSLGADEKLFF
cdr3_nt: TGTGCCAGCAGTTTGGGGGCGGATGAAAAACTGTTTTTT

clone_size: -
v_call: TRBV9
j_call: TRBJ1-2
d_call: -
cdr3_aa: CASSGPVTSERYGYTF
cdr3_nt: TGTGCCAGCAGCGGACCGGTTACATCCGAAAGATATGGCTACACCTTC

clone_size: -
v_call: TRBV28
j_call: TRBJ2-7
d_call: TRBD1
cdr3_aa: CASVRDRGTYEQYF
cdr3_nt: TGTGCCAGCGTCCGAGACAGGGGTACCTACGAGCAGTACTTC